Presented here are 29 T cell receptor beta chains from one specimen sequenced in a study of glioma-infiltrating T cells. The iRepertoire nested amplicon-rescue multiplex PCR amplified TCR alpha and beta CDR3s from RNA. From the multiplex PCR reads, TCRdb called clonotypes with MiXCR, one entry per CDR3 protein. The sample holds approximately 110,000 distinct CDR3 sequences; roughly 23% are singletons and the top ten take approximately 14%. Sequenced input: glioma tissue, nonneoplastic brain tissue, or PBMCs (not recorded which). These receptors were collected from a human donor with low-grade glioma or glioblastoma, undergoing nonglioma brain surgery, or in good health (not recorded which).

This clonotype was seen once. A much larger clonotype is one base distant, so this may be a read error. This chain joins TRBV7-9 and TRBJ1-1; D unresolved. The germline CDR1 and CDR2 sequences are SEHNR and FQNEAQ (reference sequence). Trimming cost V 4 bases and J 11 bases, with 14 bases left between them. The CDR3 contains 12 residues. Here the CDR3 DNA reads TGTGCCAGCAGCTCGGATACGTTAGGGGCTTTCTTT. This gives the protein CASSSDTLGAFF.

At least ten counts were recorded for this clonotype. This chain connects TRBV28 to TRBJ2-5, with a possible D match to TRBD2 (5 bases). Germline CDR1 reads MDHEN; CDR2 reads SYDVKM. The V end lost 1 base, the J end lost 5 bases, and 11 bases lay between the germline ends. The CDR3 is made up of 14 amino acids. CDR3 coding DNA: TGTGCCAGCAGTTTATCCGGGGTCTTGGAGACCCAGTACTTC. Translating gives CASSLSGVLETQYF.

This clonotype was seen many times. The V and J genes are TRBV6-1 and TRBJ2-7; D is perhaps TRBD1 or TRBD2 (5 bases each). The CDR3 runs 13 residues. V dropped 6 bases and J dropped 5 bases, with 14 bases sitting between them. Germline V CDR1 and CDR2: MNHNS, SASEGT. The CDR3 sequence is CASRQGPVDEQYF. The CDR3 nucleotides are TGTGCCAGCAGGCAGGGACCGGTCGACGAGCAGTACTTC.

This clonotype was seen repeatedly, ten times or more. The chain recombines TRBV6-2 or TRBV6-3 with TRBJ2-2; D is undetermined. The germline CDR1 and CDR2 sequences are MNHEY and SVGEGT. Between the trimmed V and J ends, which lost 2 bases and 7 bases, there was a span of 8 bases. CDR3 length equals 13 residues. The CDR3 loop reads CASSYIANGELFF. CDR3 nucleotides: TGTGCCAGCAGTTACATTGCGAACGGGGAGCTGTTTTTT.

In its sample, this clonotype was seen a few times. This sequence joins TRBV11-2 and TRBJ2-7, with 11 positions matching TRBD1. The CDR3 covers 15 residues. From germline, CDR1 is SGHAT and CDR2 FQNNGV. V was pared by 1 base and J by 8 bases, with 7 bases of the junction left unmatched. The CDR3 DNA reads TGTGCCAGCAGCTTAGCCGGACAGGGGGCAGTCAAGCAGTACTTC. This gives the protein CASSLAGQGAVKQYF.

Comments on this clonotype: The missing conserved phenylalanine or tryptophan at the end of this CDR3 makes a read error likely. The DNA is left out, because the CDR3 cannot be placed on it with certainty; the CDR3 is given as TCRdb lists it. The CDR3 loop is CSSSHGQRTEEFL. This chain joins TRBV3-1 and TRBJ2-1; the D call in the table, TRBD2, was not verified against the DNA. The CDR3 has 13 residues if both end residues are counted. Germline assignment: CDR1 LGHDT and CDR2 YNNKEL (reference sequence).

A remark on this clonotype: One base away lies a much larger clone, so this may be a sequencing read error. V usage is TRBV12-3 or TRBV12-4 and J usage is TRBJ1-5; D gene uncertain. The CDR3 has 12 residues. The CDR3 sequence: CASSFRDQPKHF. The CDR3 nucleotides are TGTGCCAGCAGTTTCCGAGATCAGCCCAAGCATTTT.

This clonotype was counted ten times or more. The J gene is TRBJ2-3, the V gene TRBV20-1; a possible D gene is TRBD1 (5 bases). From germline, CDR1 is DFQATT and CDR2 SNEGSKA (reference sequence). This CDR3 is built from 14 residues. The V gene lost 3 bases and the J gene lost 3 bases, with 13 bases spanning the gap. The CDR3 protein is CSARSREGTDTQYF. In nucleotides, the CDR3 is TGCAGTGCTAGGAGCAGGGAAGGGACAGATACGCAGTATTTT.

This clonotype was recorded many times. V gene TRBV28 combines with J gene TRBJ1-1; TRBD1 is a possible D gene (6 bases). The CDR3 loop spans 14 amino acids. Trimming left V 3 bases short and J 5 bases short, with 13 bases between. The germline V gene encodes CDR1 MDHEN and CDR2 SYDVKM. The CDR3: CASSLGGTTTEAFF. CDR3 DNA sequence: TGTGCCAGCAGTTTGGGCGGGACAACGACTGAAGCTTTCTTT.

A few counts support this clonotype. The CDR3 DNA sequence: TGTGCCAGCAGCTATGGACCAGGGCGGGAGACCCAGTACTTC. Translation: CASSYGPGRETQYF. The chain uses TRBV5-5 and TRBJ2-5; D possibly corresponds to TRBD1 (5 bases). The CDR3 has 14 amino acids. Per germline, CDR1 SGHKS and CDR2 YYEKEE (reference sequence). Trimming pared 3 bases from V and 5 bases from J, leaving 14 bases between.

Remarks on this clonotype: A read error may be the cause here, since a much bigger clone is one base away. Here the CDR3 omits its conserved ending phenylalanine or tryptophan, so a read error is the likely source. The chain recombines TRBV18 with TRBJ2-5; maybe TRBD1 (5 bases). CDR3 length equals 13 residues. The germline V gene encodes CDR1 KGHSH and CDR2 LQKENI. Trimming removed 3 bases at V and 7 bases at J, with 12 bases between. This CDR3 reads CASSPDTLSTQYL. The CDR3 DNA follows: TGTGCCAGCTCACCGGACACCTTGTCGACCCAGTACTTA.

This clonotype appeared many times. This sequence joins TRBV14 and TRBJ1-5; D remains ambiguous. Per germline, CDR1 SGHDN and CDR2 FVKESK. The CDR3 is made up of 14 amino acids. V was shortened by 4 bases and J by 0 bases, with 7 bases between the two germline ends. The DNA for the CDR3 is TGTGCCAGCAGCCCCTATTATAGCAATCAGCCCCAGCATTTT. Protein product: CASSPYYSNQPQHF. Complete variable domain (other parts from reference TRBV14 and TRBJ1-5): EAGVTQFPSHSVIEKGQTVTLRCDPISGHDNLYWYRRVMGKEIKFLLHFVKESKQDESGMPNNRFLAERTGGTYSTLKVQPAELEDSGVYFCASSPYYSNQPQHFGDGTRLSIL.

This clonotype was seen at least ten times. This sequence joins TRBV27 and TRBJ2-2, with 7 bases aligning to TRBD1. Looked up from germline, CDR1 is MNHEY and CDR2 is SMNVEV (reference sequence). This CDR3 has 15 amino acids. With 3 bases clipped from V and 6 bases from J, the junction kept 7 bases outside the gene matches. CDR3 amino acids: CASSFLDRAPGELFF. In nucleotides, the CDR3 is TGTGCCAGCAGTTTCCTTGACAGGGCCCCCGGGGAGCTGTTTTTT.

The chain uses TRBV5-1 and TRBJ2-7; weak D call: TRBD2 (6 bases). Germline loops: CDR1 SGHRS, CDR2 YFSETQ. There are 14 residues in the CDR3. V shed 3 bases and J shed 3 bases, with 13 bases lying between them. The CDR3 nucleotides read TGCGCCAGCAGCTGGGACTCTTCGGACTACGAGCAGTACTTC. It codes for CASSWDSSDYEQYF.

This clonotype has at least ten counts. This chain joins TRBV3-1 and TRBJ2-5; possible D gene TRBD2, 5 bases. Germline CDR1 reads LGHDT; CDR2 reads YNNKEL (reference sequence). V was cut by 4 bases and J by 2 bases, with 14 bases left in between. The CDR3 is made up of 15 amino acids. The CDR3 here is CASSPVRGKQETQYF. In DNA, the CDR3 is TGTGCCAGCAGCCCAGTCCGAGGGAAGCAAGAGACCCAGTACTTC.

In its sample, this clonotype was seen many times. J is TRBJ1-1 and V is TRBV20-1, with TRBD1 identical over 7 bases. J lost 3 bases, V lost 3 bases, and 4 bases had no gene match. Per the germline V gene, CDR1 is DFQATT and CDR2 is SNEGSKA (reference sequence). The CDR3 loop spans 13 amino acids. CDR3: CSASPDRDTEAFF. The CDR3 region has the DNA TGCAGTGCTAGCCCTGACAGGGACACTGAAGCTTTCTTT.

The table lists this clonotype with a few counts. This chain joins TRBV29-1 and TRBJ2-7; TRBD2 matches at 9 bases. Germline CDR1 is SQVTM and CDR2 is ANQGSEA. There are 13 residues in the CDR3. V lost 4 bases to trimming and J lost 4 bases; unmatched junction nucleotides: 5. CDR3 region: CSVVLAGEYEQYF. CDR3 in DNA: TGCAGCGTTGTCTTAGCGGGAGAGTACGAGCAGTACTTC.

In this sample, this clonotype turned up many times. This rearrangement joins TRBV6-1 to TRBJ2-3; D is unclear. Germline CDR1 MNHNS, CDR2 SASEGT. This CDR3 comprises 19 residues. Trimming removed 6 bases from V and 4 bases from J, with 29 bases in between. CDR3 loop: CASRPKIIFLVPTPDTQYF. The DNA of the CDR3 is TGTGCCAGCAGGCCCAAAATAATCTTTCTTGTACCAACCCCAGATACGCAGTATTTT.

This clonotype was seen a handful of times. The chain links TRBV7-9 to TRBJ1-4; D may be TRBD1 (6 bases). V lost 8 bases and J lost 8, with 18 bases in between. The CDR3 runs to 14 residues. Germline lookup yields CDR1 SEHNR and CDR2 FQNEAQ (reference sequence). Here the CDR3 reads CASGSITGREKLFF. The CDR3 region has the DNA TGTGCCAGCGGCAGTATCACAGGGCGAGAAAAACTGTTTTTT. Based on the CDR3 plus reference TRBV7-9 and TRBJ1-4, the full variable domain is DTGVSQNPRHKITKRGQNVTFRCDPISEHNRLYWYRQTLGQGPEFLTYFQNEAQLEKSRLLSDRFSAERPKGSFSTLEIQRTEQGDSAMYLCASGSITGREKLFFGSGTQLSVL.

The genes are TRBV10-3 and TRBJ1-2; tentatively, D is TRBD1 (5 bases). Looked up from germline, CDR1 is ENHRY and CDR2 is SYGVKD. The CDR3 is 14 residues long. Trimming removed 10 bases from V and 4 bases from J, with 19 bases in between. The CDR3 nucleotides read TGTGCCACCTGGACCGGGACGGAATTCTATGGCTACACCTTC. As protein: CATWTGTEFYGYTF.

The chain carries TRBV5-8 and TRBJ2-7; the match to TRBD1 covers 9 bases. This CDR3 has 13 amino acids. CDR1 SGHTS and CDR2 YDEGEE come from the germline V gene. J gave up 5 bases and V 6 bases, and 6 bases lay outside the gene matches. The DNA of the CDR3 is TGTGCCAGCAACTACAGGGGGCCTGACGAGCAGTACTTC. As protein: CASNYRGPDEQYF.

This clonotype was seen repeatedly, ten times or more. This chain uses TRBV6-1 with TRBJ1-2; D perhaps matches TRBD1 (6 bases). V was shortened by 5 bases and J by 4 bases, with 14 bases between the two germline ends. This CDR3 has 14 residues. CDR1 is MNHNS, CDR2 SASEGT, per germline. CDR3 sequence: CASSFSRDTYGYTF. CDR3 nucleotides: TGTGCCAGCAGTTTCAGCAGGGACACCTATGGCTACACCTTC.

This clonotype was observed many times. The J gene is TRBJ2-1, the V gene TRBV28; TRBD2 is a possible D gene (5 bases). V was shortened by 6 bases and J by 2 bases, with 17 bases between the two germline ends. Germline CDR1 and CDR2: MDHEN and SYDVKM. This CDR3 is 16 amino acids long. For the CDR3, the DNA is TGTGCCAGCAGCCCGCTAAAAACCGGGACCTACAATGAGCAGTTCTTC. This sequence encodes CASSPLKTGTYNEQFF.

This clonotype has a handful of counts. It may be a read error: a sequence one base away is much more abundant. The rearrangement uses TRBV7-2 and TRBJ2-4; D is possibly TRBD2 (6 bases). The germline gives CDR1 SGHTA, CDR2 FQGNSA. The CDR3 sequence is 16 residues long. The CDR3 loop reads CAISDPLGGEVNIQYF. CDR3 nucleotide sequence: TGTGCCATCAGCGACCCTCTAGGAGGGGAGGTGAACATTCAGTACTTC.

This clonotype appeared many times. The genes are TRBV18 and TRBJ2-1; 7 bases are shared with TRBD2. Germline values: CDR1 KGHSH, CDR2 LQKENI. The CDR3 extends over 16 amino acids. V lost 3 bases and J lost 2; bases outside the gene matches: 7. The CDR3 is CASSPQRDPPYNEQFF. In DNA, the CDR3 is TGTGCCAGCTCACCTCAGCGGGACCCTCCCTACAATGAGCAGTTCTTC.

With regard to this clonotype: The germline gene is not matched at one end of the junction; a read error may be the cause. This chain links TRBV4-1 with TRBJ2-5; 9 bases are a match to TRBD2. CDR1 is MGHRA and CDR2 is YSYEKL in the germline V gene. The CDR3 has 15 amino acids. The CDR3 is CVSSRVGTSSNEQYF. The CDR3 nucleotides read TGCGTCAGCAGCCGAGTTGGGACTAGCAGCAATGAGCAGTACTTC.

This clonotype was found many times. The chain is built from TRBV20-1 and TRBJ2-7, with TRBD1 matching 7 bases. V shed 5 bases and J 2 bases; nucleotides not matched to a gene: 9. Germline loops: CDR1 DFQATT, CDR2 SNEGSKA (reference sequence). The CDR3 is 14 residues long. CDR3 protein: CSAPDRAVPYEQYF. CDR3 nucleotides: TGCAGTGCTCCAGACAGGGCAGTACCCTACGAGCAGTACTTC.

A word on this clonotype: This could be a read error, since a much larger clone is one nucleotide away. The genes are TRBV10-3 and TRBJ2-3, with D possibly TRBD2 on 7 matching bases. This CDR3 has 16 amino acids. Germline CDR1 ENHRY, CDR2 SYGVKD. V shed 4 bases and J shed 1 base, with 15 bases lying between them. The CDR3 DNA follows: TGTGCCATCAGTGTAAATAAGGGGGGGGGCACAGATACGCAGTATTTT. Translated, it gives CAISVNKGGGTDTQYF.

The chain joins TRBV10-3 to TRBJ2-1, with 11 bases matching TRBD1. After removal of 7 bases from V and 7 bases from J, the junction contained 9 bases not matched to a gene. The CDR3 is 15 amino acids. Germline values: CDR1 ENHRY, CDR2 SYGVKD. The CDR3 DNA sequence: TGTGCCATCAATCTTGGACAGGGGGCGAATAATGAGCAGTTCTTC. Translating gives CAINLGQGANNEQFF.